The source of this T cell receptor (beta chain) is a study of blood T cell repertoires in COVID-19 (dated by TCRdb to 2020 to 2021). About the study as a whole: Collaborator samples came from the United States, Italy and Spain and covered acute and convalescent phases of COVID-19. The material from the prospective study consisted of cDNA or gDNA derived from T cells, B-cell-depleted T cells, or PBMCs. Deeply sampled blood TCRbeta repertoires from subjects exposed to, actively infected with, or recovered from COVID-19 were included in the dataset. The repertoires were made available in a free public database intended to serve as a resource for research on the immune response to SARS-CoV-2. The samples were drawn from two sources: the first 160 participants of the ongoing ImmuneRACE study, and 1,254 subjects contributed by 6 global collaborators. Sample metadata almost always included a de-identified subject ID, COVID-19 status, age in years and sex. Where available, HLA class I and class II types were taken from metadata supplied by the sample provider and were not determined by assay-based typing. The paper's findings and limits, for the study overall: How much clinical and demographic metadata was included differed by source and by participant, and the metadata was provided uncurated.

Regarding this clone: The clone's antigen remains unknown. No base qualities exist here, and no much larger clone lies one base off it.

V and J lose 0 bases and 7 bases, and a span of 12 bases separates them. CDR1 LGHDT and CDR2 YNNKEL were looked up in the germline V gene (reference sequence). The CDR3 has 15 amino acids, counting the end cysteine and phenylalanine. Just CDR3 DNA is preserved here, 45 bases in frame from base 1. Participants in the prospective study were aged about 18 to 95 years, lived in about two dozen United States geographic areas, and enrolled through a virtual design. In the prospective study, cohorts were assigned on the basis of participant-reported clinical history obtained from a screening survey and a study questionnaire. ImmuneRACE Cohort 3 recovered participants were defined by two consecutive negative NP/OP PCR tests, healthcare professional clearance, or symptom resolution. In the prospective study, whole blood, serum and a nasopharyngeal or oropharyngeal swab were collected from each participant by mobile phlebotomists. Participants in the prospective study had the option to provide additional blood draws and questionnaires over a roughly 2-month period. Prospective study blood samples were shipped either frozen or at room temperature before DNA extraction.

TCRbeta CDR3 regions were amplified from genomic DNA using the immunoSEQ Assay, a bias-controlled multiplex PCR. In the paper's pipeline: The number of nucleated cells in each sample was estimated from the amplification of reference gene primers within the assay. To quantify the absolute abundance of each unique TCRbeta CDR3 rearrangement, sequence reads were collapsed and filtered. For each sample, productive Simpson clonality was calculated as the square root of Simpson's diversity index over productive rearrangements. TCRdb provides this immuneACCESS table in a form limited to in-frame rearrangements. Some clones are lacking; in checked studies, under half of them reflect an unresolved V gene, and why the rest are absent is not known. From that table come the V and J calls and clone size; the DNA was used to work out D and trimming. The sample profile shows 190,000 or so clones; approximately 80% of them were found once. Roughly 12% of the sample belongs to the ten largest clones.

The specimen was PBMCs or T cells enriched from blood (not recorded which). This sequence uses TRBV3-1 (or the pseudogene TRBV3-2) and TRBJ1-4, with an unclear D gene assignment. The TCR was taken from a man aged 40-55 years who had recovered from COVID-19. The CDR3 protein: CASSQDFTTGEKLFF. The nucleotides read TGTGCCAGCAGCCAAGACTTCACAACGGGTGAAAAACTGTTTTTT.